The text below deals with one TCR beta chain. Its antigen is still unknown. The sample comes from a study of cytomegalovirus exposure and HLA in healthy donors. Study background: From donors who were HLA-typed, an early data release held 70 million to 90 million unique TCRs. Caucasian-associated ancestry cluster membership applied to around 80% of several hundred genotyped donors.

Broader study findings: Earlier results showed most TCR beta V segments being productive about 87% or about 30% of the time. In a later analysis, HLA-C alleles had the fewest associated TCRs, DRB1 alleles the most.

CDR1 is SQVTM, CDR2 ANQGSEA, per germline. Trimming removed 5 bases at V and 0 bases at J, with 8 bases between. This CDR3 spans 13 amino acids. Researchers ran the PCR with 60 Vbeta and 13 Jbeta primers. Method: immunoSEQ multiplex PCR; TCRdb's copy keeps in-frame clones and lacks some. The sample has about 37,000 clones, approximately 63% seen once. The sequenced sample was PBMCs. The chain combines TRBV29-1 with TRBJ2-1; D remains unclear. The receptor was derived from a man aged 35 to 55 in good health and CMV-seronegative. Here the CDR3 reads CSVQALSYNEQFF. CDR3 nucleotide sequence: TGCAGCGTTCAGGCTCTCTCCTACAATGAGCAGTTCTTC.